This entry lists 30 T cell receptor beta chains sequenced from one sample in a study of blood T cells in healthy people across ages. PCR was performed a second time for 7 to 11 cycles using a sample-barcoded 5' primer and a J-beta primer mix. TCRdb used MiXCR to reprocess the 5' RACE reads, holding one entry per CDR3 protein. This sample carries about 1,400,000 distinct CDR3 sequences, 55% to 75% of them seen once, and the ten largest clones take 6.5% to 8.5%. Sequences were obtained from blood. These receptors were obtained from a man between 18 and 35 years old in good health.

This chain links TRBV7-9 with TRBJ1-4; 8 bases align to TRBD1. The V gene's germline CDR1 is SEHNR and CDR2 FQNEAQ (reference sequence). This CDR3 has 15 amino acids. V trimming: 1 base; J trimming: 6 bases; junction bases outside the gene matches: 4. The CDR3 DNA reads TGTGCCAGCAGCTTAGAGGACAGGGTGCATGAAAAACTGTTTTTT. Translated: CASSLEDRVHEKLFF.

V and J are TRBV15 and TRBJ2-3; no reliable D call. The CDR3 consists of 17 residues. Germline lookup yields CDR1 LNHNV and CDR2 YYDKDF (reference sequence). Trimming stripped 0 bases from V and 2 bases from J, with 15 bases between. Here the CDR3 reads CATSRDSLAGYTDTQYF. CDR3 coding DNA: TGTGCCACCAGCAGAGATAGTTTGGCAGGTTACACAGATACGCAGTATTTT.

The genes are TRBV20-1 and TRBJ2-2; TRBD2 agrees at 8 bases. V lost 6 bases to trimming and J lost 3 bases; unmatched junction nucleotides: 18. Germline values: CDR1 DFQATT, CDR2 SNEGSKA (reference sequence). The CDR3 is 18 amino acids. The CDR3 loop is CSAKLGRGASAYTGELFF. The DNA of the CDR3 is TGCAGTGCGAAGCTCGGGAGGGGGGCTAGCGCATACACCGGGGAGCTGTTTTTT.

The CDR3: CSAETGRQGDNEQFF. CDR3 nucleotides: TGCAGTGCCGAAACCGGTCGACAGGGGGACAATGAGCAGTTCTTC. This chain connects TRBV20-1 to TRBJ2-1; 9 positions agree with TRBD1. The CDR3 loop spans 15 amino acids. Germline CDR1 reads DFQATT; CDR2 reads SNEGSKA (reference sequence). Trimming cost V 6 bases and J 5 bases; bases outside gene matches: 11.

The chain carries TRBV20-1 and TRBJ1-6, with D tentatively TRBD1 (6 bases). The CDR3 loop spans 13 amino acids. Germline loops: CDR1 DFQATT, CDR2 SNEGSKA (reference sequence). V was shortened by 7 bases and J by 6 bases, with 13 bases between the two germline ends. The CDR3 protein is CSVSGVSNSPLHF. The CDR3, as DNA: TGCAGTGTGTCAGGGGTTTCTAATTCACCCCTCCACTTT.

On this clonotype itself: One junction end disagrees with the germline gene, perhaps due to a read error. V gene TRBV5-4 combines with J gene TRBJ2-3; D unresolved. The CDR3 has 13 residues. Germline V CDR1 and CDR2: SGHNT, YYREEE (reference sequence). The CDR3 DNA sequence: TGTGCCAGCGGCTTACCTCAGGAAGATACGCAGTATTTT. Protein sequence: CASGLPQEDTQYF.

The chain couples TRBV7-8 to TRBJ2-7; D is unclear. This CDR3 is 16 amino acids long. The germline CDR1 and CDR2 sequences are SGHVS and FQNEAQ. V was cut by 4 bases and J by 1 base, with 17 bases left in between. In DNA form, the CDR3 reads TGTGCCAGCAGCTCCCCCCGTGTTAGTTCATCCTACGAGCAGTACTTC. Protein sequence: CASSSPRVSSSYEQYF.

This rearrangement joins TRBV2 to TRBJ2-3; 8 nucleotides align to TRBD2. Germline loops: CDR1 SNHLY, CDR2 FYNNEI. The V segment lost 0 bases and the J segment 1 base; nucleotides outside the gene matches: 3. The CDR3 has 16 amino acids. CDR3 protein: CASSEASSGGTDTQYF. The CDR3 bases are TGTGCCAGCAGTGAAGCGAGTAGCGGGGGCACAGATACGCAGTATTTT.

This chain uses TRBV4-1 with TRBJ1-5; D gene uncertain. Germline CDR1 MGHRA, CDR2 YSYEKL. This CDR3 has 14 residues. V was clipped by 1 base and J by 4 bases, with 8 bases between them. CDR3 bases: TGCGCCAGCAGCCAAGGTAGTAGGAATCAGCCCCAGCATTTT. It codes for CASSQGSRNQPQHF.

This clonotype was seen only a few times. The chain combines TRBV4-1 with TRBJ2-1; D may be TRBD2 (6 bases). Trimming pared 2 bases from V and 6 bases from J, leaving 14 bases between. The CDR3 runs to 15 residues. Germline assignment: CDR1 MGHRA and CDR2 YSYEKL. CDR3 DNA sequence: TGCGCCAGCAGCCAACTCGGAGGGACCGTCAATGAGCAGTTCTTC. Translation: CASSQLGGTVNEQFF.

J is TRBJ2-7 and V is TRBV27, with TRBD2 as a possible D gene (6 bases). V was pared by 11 bases and J by 7 bases, with 12 bases between. CDR3 length: 10 residues. In germline, CDR1 is MNHEY, CDR2 SMNVEV (reference sequence). The CDR3 DNA follows: TGTGCCGCAGGGAGGAGGGAGCAGTACTTC. Translated, it gives CAAGRREQYF.

This clonotype was seen only once. CDR3 sequence reads: CASSQDSTLSYEQYF. The DNA of the CDR3 is TGCGCCAGCAGCCAAGATTCGACTCTATCCTACGAGCAGTACTTC. The chain couples TRBV4-1 to TRBJ2-7; D remains unclear. The CDR3 has 15 amino acids. CDR1 and CDR2 from the germline V gene are MGHRA and YSYEKL. The V and J ends lost 0 bases and 1 base respectively, with 10 bases between them.

V is TRBV12-3 or TRBV12-4 and J is TRBJ1-2; D unclear. Trimming pared 4 bases from V and 4 bases from J, leaving 10 bases between. The CDR3 sequence is 13 residues long. This CDR3 is CASSYAHLYGYTF. CDR3 sequence (DNA): TGTGCCAGCAGTTACGCCCATCTCTATGGCTACACCTTC.

This clonotype was seen just once. The chain uses TRBV4-1 and TRBJ1-2; no definite D call. V lost 0 bases to trimming and J lost 1 base, with 9 bases between them. This CDR3 contains 15 residues. Germline CDR1 is MGHRA and CDR2 is YSYEKL. The CDR3 loop reads CASSQETAVNYGYTF. The CDR3 DNA reads as TGCGCCAGCAGCCAAGAGACGGCAGTTAACTATGGCTACACCTTC.

V is TRBV29-1 and J is TRBJ2-1; tentatively, D is TRBD2 (6 bases). The CDR3 extends over 15 amino acids. V lost 4 bases and J lost 3, with 16 bases in between. Germline CDR1 reads SQVTM; CDR2 reads ANQGSEA. CDR3 amino acids: CSVVSGRIRYNEQFF. As DNA, the CDR3 is TGCAGCGTTGTCAGCGGGCGAATACGCTACAATGAGCAGTTCTTC.

The chain has TRBV25-1 and TRBJ1-2; 10 nucleotides agree with TRBD1. The junction had 8 bases not matched to a gene; V was cut back by 3 bases and J by 4 bases. The CDR3 has 16 residues. Germline assignment: CDR1 MGHDK and CDR2 SYGVNS. The CDR3 protein is CASSESIGTGAYGYTF. Written as DNA, the CDR3 is TGTGCCAGCAGTGAGAGTATCGGGACAGGGGCCTATGGCTACACCTTC.

V and J are TRBV28 and TRBJ2-7; tentative D call: TRBD1 (6 bases). Trimming cost V 11 bases and J 0 bases, with 17 bases left between them. Germline values: CDR1 MDHEN, CDR2 SYDVKM. CDR3 length equals 14 residues. The chain's CDR3 is CAGARQASSYEQYF. CDR3 DNA: TGTGCCGGCGCCAGACAGGCGAGCTCCTACGAGCAGTACTTC.

The chain recombines TRBV28 with TRBJ1-2; D call uncertain. CDR3 length equals 14 residues. Trimming took 1 base from V and 2 from J, leaving 8 bases between them. From germline, CDR1 is MDHEN and CDR2 SYDVKM. CDR3 DNA sequence: TGTGCCAGCAGTTTATCCACGAGGAACTATGGCTACACCTTC. Residues: CASSLSTRNYGYTF.

This clonotype was picked up a small number of times. The chain has TRBV20-1 and TRBJ2-2; a possible D gene is TRBD2 (5 bases). This CDR3 has 14 amino acids. Germline V CDR1 and CDR2: DFQATT, SNEGSKA (reference sequence). V lost 8 bases, J lost 1 base, and 14 bases lay in between. CDR3: CSQFVGRNTGELFF. CDR3 sequence (DNA): TGCAGTCAGTTTGTAGGGAGGAACACCGGGGAGCTGTTTTTT.

The V gene is TRBV15, the J gene TRBJ1-1, with D possibly TRBD1 on 6 matching bases. The CDR3 is made up of 17 amino acids. V was clipped by 4 bases and J by 1 base, with 19 bases between them. Germline V gene sequence: CDR1 LNHNV, CDR2 YYDKDF (reference sequence). The CDR3 coding sequence is TGTGCCACCAGCACCCAAGGGGGGGCCAGGTGGAACACTGAAGCTTTCTTT. As protein: CATSTQGGARWNTEAFF.

This clonotype was detected a few times. The V call is TRBV10-3, the J call TRBJ1-2; no reliable D call. Trimming pared 0 bases from V and 3 bases from J, leaving 20 bases between. CDR3 size: 18 residues. Germline V gene sequence: CDR1 ENHRY, CDR2 SYGVKD. Here the CDR3 reads CAISESRSTPLEDYGYTF. Here the CDR3 DNA reads TGTGCCATCAGTGAGTCTCGGTCTACGCCGCTGGAGGACTATGGCTACACCTTC.

This clonotype came up a few times. The chain couples TRBV11-3 to TRBJ2-2, with D uncertain. Trimming took off 8 bases at V and 4 bases at J, with 11 bases between the two ends. CDR3 length equals 13 residues. Germline assignment: CDR1 SGHNT and CDR2 YENEEA. The CDR3 DNA is TGTGCCAGCGGACCCGCAGTCACCGGGGAGCTGTTTTTT. The encoded protein is CASGPAVTGELFF.

This clonotype has only one observation. The chain links TRBV20-1 to TRBJ2-1, with TRBD2 matching 13 bases. CDR1 is DFQATT, CDR2 SNEGSKA, per germline (reference sequence). J lost 5 bases, V lost 1 base, and 8 bases had no gene match. The CDR3 has 17 amino acids. This CDR3 reads CSARGLAGGLINNEQFF. DNA of the CDR3: TGCAGTGCTAGAGGACTAGCGGGGGGCCTTATAAACAATGAGCAGTTCTTC.

The rearrangement uses TRBV12-3 or TRBV12-4 and TRBJ2-4, with TRBD1 identical over 11 bases. The CDR3 sequence is 15 residues long. V trimming: 6 bases; J trimming: 9 bases; junction bases outside the gene matches: 10. Here the CDR3 DNA reads TGTGCCAGCAGGGACGGACAGGGGGCAGGTGGCATTCAGTACTTC. This codes for CASRDGQGAGGIQYF.

This clonotype turned up a few times. The rearrangement joins TRBV27 to TRBJ2-7; 11 bases align to TRBD2. V shed 8 bases and J 2 bases; nucleotides not matched to a gene: 2. The germline CDR1 and CDR2 sequences are MNHEY and SMNVEV (reference sequence). The CDR3 has 13 residues. The CDR3 bases are TGTGCCAGCGGGACTAGCGGAACCTACGAGCAGTACTTC. Its translation: CASGTSGTYEQYF.

The chain combines TRBV12-3 or TRBV12-4 with TRBJ2-7, with 7 bases matching TRBD2. The CDR3 has 15 residues. Trimming took 5 bases from V and 0 from J; bases not matched to a gene: 7. CDR3 nucleotide sequence: TGTGCCAGCAGTCAGGTCCGGGGGGACTCCTACGAGCAGTACTTC. Protein product: CASSQVRGDSYEQYF.

The V call is TRBV10-3, the J call TRBJ2-3; 12 bases line up with TRBD1. V lost 5 bases, J lost 6 bases, and 9 bases stayed unmatched. Germline CDR1 is ENHRY and CDR2 is SYGVKD. CDR3 size: 16 residues. CDR3 nucleotides: TGTGCCATCAGTTCCCCGGGACAGGGGGCTTCCGATACGCAGTATTTT. It codes for CAISSPGQGASDTQYF.

V gene TRBV28 combines with J gene TRBJ1-2, with 8 positions matching TRBD1. Germline trimming cut 1 base from V and 6 bases from J; bases unmatched to any gene: 10. Germline V gives CDR1 MDHEN, CDR2 SYDVKM. The CDR3 is 16 residues long. CDR3 coding DNA: TGTGCCAGCAGTTTATTCCTTGCAGGGGGCGCAAATGGCTACACCTTC. This gives the protein CASSLFLAGGANGYTF.

The CDR3 nucleotides are TGCGCCAGCAGCCCGGTTCGGGGCGGAGGCGAGCAGTACTTC. This translates into CASSPVRGGGEQYF. V usage is TRBV4-1 and J usage is TRBJ2-7; perhaps D is TRBD1 or TRBD2 (5 bases each). The CDR3 sequence is 14 residues long. Trimming shortened V by 4 bases and J by 6 bases, and 16 bases separated the two germline ends. Germline V gives CDR1 MGHRA, CDR2 YSYEKL.

The rearrangement joins TRBV30 to TRBJ1-5; D possibly corresponds to TRBD1 (6 bases). Germline V CDR1 and CDR2: GTSNPN, SVGIG (reference sequence). The CDR3 has 12 amino acids. V was pared by 5 bases and J by 6 bases, with 11 bases between. The CDR3 DNA follows: TGTGCCTGGGAAACCAGGGGTCAGCCCCAGCATTTT. Protein: CAWETRGQPQHF.